These T cell receptor beta chains were read from a single sample in a study of blood T cells in healthy people across ages. Using its own MiXCR run on the 5' RACE reads, TCRdb lists one record per CDR3 protein. The sample records approximately 900,000 distinct CDR3 sequences, roughly 50% being singletons. The specimen was blood. Receptors originate from a man aged 25 to 40 in good health. Both conserved end residues are part of each CDR3. The D gene is left open where the match is weak. Expanded clones get a size class; other rows say once, few or many, or leave the size out.

abundance: few
d_gene: NA
v_gene: TRBV6-1
j_gene: TRBJ1-2
CDR3aa: CATQPDVYQKYGYTF
CDR3nt: TGTGCCACCCAACCTGATGTCTACCAAAAGTATGGCTACACCTTC

abundance: many
d_gene: NA
v_gene: TRBV29-1
j_gene: TRBJ2-7
CDR3aa: CSVRTGSYNEQYF
CDR3nt: TGCAGCGTGCGGACGGGATCCTACAACGAGCAGTACTTC

abundance: NA
d_gene: NA
v_gene: TRBV29-1
j_gene: TRBJ2-7
CDR3aa: CSVVGAGAYNEQYF
CDR3nt: TGCAGCGTTGTCGGGGCAGGGGCCTACAATGAGCAGTACTTC

abundance: few
d_gene: TRBD1
v_gene: TRBV28
j_gene: TRBJ2-7
CDR3aa: CASSSGTGGSFYEQYF
CDR3nt: TGTGCCAGCAGTTCTGGGACAGGGGGCTCCTTCTACGAGCAGTACTTC

abundance: NA
d_gene: NA
v_gene: TRBV9
j_gene: TRBJ2-7
CDR3aa: CASSNDQVPYNEQYF
CDR3nt: TGTGCCAGCAGCAACGACCAGGTCCCTTACAATGAGCAGTACTTC

abundance: NA
d_gene: NA
v_gene: TRBV29-1
j_gene: TRBJ1-1
CDR3aa: CSVELKLNTEAFF
CDR3nt: TGCAGCGTTGAGCTGAAGTTAAACACTGAAGCTTTCTTT

abundance: NA
d_gene: TRBD2
v_gene: TRBV20-1
j_gene: TRBJ2-3
CDR3aa: CSARTTSGDTDTQYF
CDR3nt: TGCAGTGCTAGAACGACTAGCGGGGACACAGATACGCAGTATTTT

abundance: NA
d_gene: TRBD2
v_gene: TRBV11-1
j_gene: TRBJ2-7
CDR3aa: CASSTVTSGALEQYF
CDR3nt: TGTGCCAGCAGCACTGTCACTAGCGGTGCTTTGGAGCAGTACTTC

abundance: few
d_gene: NA
v_gene: TRBV3-1
j_gene: TRBJ1-6
CDR3aa: CASEQRQGLYNSPLHF
CDR3nt: TGTGCCAGCGAACAACGTCAAGGCCTTTATAATTCACCCCTCCACTTT

abundance: NA
d_gene: TRBD1
v_gene: TRBV5-5
j_gene: TRBJ2-3
CDR3aa: CASSVQGFSTDTQYF
CDR3nt: TGTGCCAGCAGCGTACAGGGGTTCAGCACAGATACGCAGTATTTT

abundance: NA
d_gene: NA
v_gene: TRBV20-1
j_gene: TRBJ2-5
CDR3aa: CSAGGGRETQYF
CDR3nt: TGCAGTGCTGGGGGGGGCCGGGAGACCCAGTACTTC

abundance: NA
d_gene: NA
v_gene: TRBV4-3
j_gene: TRBJ1-1
CDR3aa: CASSQDRLQGMGTEAFF
CDR3nt: TGCGCCAGCAGCCAAGATCGACTTCAGGGTATGGGAACTGAAGCTTTCTTT

abundance: NA
d_gene: NA
v_gene: TRBV7-2
j_gene: TRBJ2-7
CDR3aa: CASSLPDSWDEQYF
CDR3nt: TGTGCCAGCAGCTTACCGGACTCATGGGACGAGCAGTACTTC

abundance: NA
d_gene: NA
v_gene: TRBV5-6
j_gene: TRBJ2-1
CDR3aa: CASSLDRGRDVYNEQFF
CDR3nt: TGTGCCAGCAGCTTGGATCGGGGCAGGGACGTATACAATGAGCAGTTCTTC

abundance: few
d_gene: TRBD1
v_gene: TRBV9
j_gene: TRBJ1-2
CDR3aa: CASSTTGTGGLYGYTF
CDR3nt: TGTGCCAGCAGCACCACCGGGACAGGGGGGTTATATGGCTACACCTTC

abundance: NA
d_gene: TRBD2
v_gene: TRBV2
j_gene: TRBJ2-1
CDR3aa: CASTIAGEGSEQFF
CDR3nt: TGTGCCAGCACCATAGCGGGGGAGGGGAGTGAGCAGTTCTTC

abundance: NA
d_gene: NA
v_gene: TRBV2
j_gene: TRBJ1-6
CDR3aa: CASSERVDYNSPLHF
CDR3nt: TGTGCCAGCAGTGAACGGGTGGACTATAATTCACCCCTCCACTTT

abundance: many
d_gene: TRBD2
v_gene: TRBV7-9
j_gene: TRBJ2-1
CDR3aa: CASSPQILAGEKQFF
CDR3nt: TGTGCCAGCAGCCCCCAGATTCTAGCGGGGGAAAAGCAGTTCTTC

abundance: few
d_gene: NA
v_gene: TRBV7-2
j_gene: TRBJ2-3
CDR3aa: CASSSGLGDMDTQYF
CDR3nt: TGTGCCAGCAGTTCAGGACTAGGGGACATGGATACGCAGTATTTT

abundance: NA
d_gene: NA
v_gene: TRBV20-1
j_gene: TRBJ2-7
CDR3aa: CSAQRAETYEQYF
CDR3nt: TGCAGTGCTCAAAGGGCGGAGACCTACGAGCAGTACTTC

abundance: once
d_gene: TRBD2
v_gene: TRBV12-3/TRBV12-4
j_gene: TRBJ2-3
CDR3aa: CASSARGGSDMQYF
CDR3nt: TGTGCCAGCAGTGCCCGGGGGGGAAGCGATATGCAGTATTTT

abundance: NA
d_gene: NA
v_gene: TRBV6-6
j_gene: TRBJ2-1
CDR3aa: CASSRDFEQFF
CDR3nt: TGTGCCAGCAGTCGGGACTTTGAGCAGTTCTTC

abundance: NA
d_gene: TRBD1
v_gene: TRBV2
j_gene: TRBJ1-2
CDR3aa: CATGDRGYGGYTF
CDR3nt: TGTGCCACCGGGGACAGGGGATATGGAGGCTACACCTTC

abundance: NA
d_gene: NA
v_gene: TRBV11-2
j_gene: TRBJ2-3
CDR3aa: CASSSSELGTDTQYF
CDR3nt: TGTGCCAGCAGCTCGTCGGAGCTGGGCACAGATACGCAGTATTTT

abundance: once
d_gene: NA
v_gene: TRBV6-5
j_gene: TRBJ1-5
CDR3aa: CASKQNHGQSNQPQHF
CDR3nt: TGTGCCAGCAAACAAAACCACGGACAGTCCAATCAGCCCCAGCATTTT

abundance: few
d_gene: NA
v_gene: TRBV10-3
j_gene: TRBJ2-7
CDR3aa: CAISESVRVSYEQYF
CDR3nt: TGTGCCATCAGTGAGTCGGTCAGGGTCTCCTACGAGCAGTACTTC

abundance: NA
d_gene: NA
v_gene: TRBV7-3
j_gene: TRBJ1-2
CDR3aa: CASSLNTF
CDR3nt: TGTGCCAGCAGCTTAAACACCTTC

abundance: NA
d_gene: NA
v_gene: TRBV5-1
j_gene: TRBJ2-1
CDR3aa: CASSFEPDNEQFF
CDR3nt: TGCGCCAGCAGCTTTGAACCAGACAATGAGCAGTTCTTC

abundance: NA
d_gene: TRBD2
v_gene: TRBV29-1
j_gene: TRBJ2-3
CDR3aa: CGVARTAGDTDTQYF
CDR3nt: TGCGGCGTAGCAAGGACGGCGGGGGACACAGATACGCAGTATTTT

abundance: many
d_gene: NA
v_gene: TRBV11-3
j_gene: TRBJ1-1
CDR3aa: CASSPGPDREVTEAFF
CDR3nt: TGTGCCAGCAGCCCCGGCCCGGACAGAGAGGTCACTGAAGCTTTCTTT

abundance: NA
d_gene: NA
v_gene: TRBV20-1
j_gene: TRBJ2-3
CDR3aa: CSATGLETDTQYF
CDR3nt: TGCAGTGCTACCGGACTGGAAACAGATACGCAGTATTTT

abundance: few
d_gene: TRBD1
v_gene: TRBV2
j_gene: TRBJ2-7
CDR3aa: CASGQGAGYEQYF
CDR3nt: TGTGCCAGCGGACAGGGGGCTGGGTACGAGCAGTACTTC

abundance: NA
d_gene: NA
v_gene: TRBV5-1
j_gene: TRBJ2-3
CDR3aa: CASSLDLMARTDTQYF
CDR3nt: TGCGCCAGCAGCTTGGACCTAATGGCCCGCACAGATACGCAGTATTTT

abundance: NA
d_gene: NA
v_gene: TRBV12-3/TRBV12-4
j_gene: TRBJ2-1
CDR3aa: CASSLERGGEQFF
CDR3nt: TGTGCCAGCAGTTTAGAAAGGGGGGGTGAGCAGTTCTTC

abundance: NA
d_gene: TRBD1
v_gene: TRBV5-6
j_gene: TRBJ2-7
CDR3aa: CASSFGQGVYEQYF
CDR3nt: TGTGCCAGCAGCTTTGGACAGGGGGTGTACGAGCAGTACTTC

abundance: NA
d_gene: NA
v_gene: TRBV27
j_gene: TRBJ2-7
CDR3aa: CASSVSQYYEQYF
CDR3nt: TGTGCCAGCAGTGTCAGTCAGTACTACGAGCAGTACTTC

abundance: NA
d_gene: NA
v_gene: TRBV6-5
j_gene: TRBJ1-2
CDR3aa: CVVGLPNYGYTF
CDR3nt: TGTGTAGTCGGGCTGCCTAACTATGGCTACACCTTC

abundance: few
d_gene: TRBD1
v_gene: TRBV6-5
j_gene: TRBJ1-6
CDR3aa: CASSRSGTVVTPLHF
CDR3nt: TGTGCCAGCAGTCGCTCCGGGACAGTGGTAACACCCCTCCACTTT

abundance: few
d_gene: TRBD1
v_gene: TRBV28
j_gene: TRBJ1-6
CDR3aa: CASSVRDRDNSPLHF
CDR3nt: TGTGCCAGCAGTGTCCGGGACAGAGATAATTCACCCCTCCACTTT

abundance: few
d_gene: TRBD1
v_gene: TRBV11-1
j_gene: TRBJ2-3
CDR3aa: CASSLVSGGRTDTQYF
CDR3nt: TGTGCCAGCAGCTTAGTTTCAGGGGGCCGGACAGATACGCAGTATTTT

abundance: NA
d_gene: TRBD1
v_gene: TRBV10-3
j_gene: TRBJ2-7
CDR3aa: CAISEGDRAYEQYF
CDR3nt: TGTGCCATCAGTGAGGGGGACAGGGCCTACGAGCAGTACTTC

abundance: NA
d_gene: NA
v_gene: TRBV20-1
j_gene: TRBJ2-3
CDR3aa: CSATLDSTDTQYF
CDR3nt: TGCAGTGCTACCCTAGATAGCACAGATACGCAGTATTTT

abundance: few
d_gene: NA
v_gene: TRBV6-5
j_gene: TRBJ1-4
CDR3aa: CASSFQTNEKLFF
CDR3nt: TGTGCCAGCAGTTTCCAGACTAATGAAAAACTGTTTTTT

abundance: NA
d_gene: TRBD2
v_gene: TRBV16
j_gene: TRBJ2-1
CDR3aa: CASSQERLAGGGEQFF
CDR3nt: TGTGCCAGCAGCCAAGAACGACTAGCGGGGGGGGGAGAGCAGTTCTTC

abundance: NA
d_gene: NA
v_gene: TRBV7-9
j_gene: TRBJ1-4
CDR3aa: CASSVVSGREKLFF
CDR3nt: TGTGCCAGCAGCGTAGTGTCTGGGAGAGAAAAACTGTTTTTT

abundance: NA
d_gene: NA
v_gene: TRBV6-2/TRBV6-3
j_gene: TRBJ1-2
CDR3aa: CASTDSTELYYGYTF
CDR3nt: TGTGCCAGCACCGACTCCACAGAGTTGTACTATGGCTACACCTTC

abundance: few
d_gene: TRBD1
v_gene: TRBV7-2
j_gene: TRBJ2-7
CDR3aa: CASSARGSYEQYF
CDR3nt: TGTGCCAGCAGCGCCAGGGGGAGCTACGAGCAGTACTTC

abundance: NA
d_gene: TRBD1
v_gene: TRBV12-3/TRBV12-4
j_gene: TRBJ1-4
CDR3aa: CASRQTGGLEKLFF
CDR3nt: TGTGCCAGCAGACAGACAGGGGGCCTTGAAAAACTGTTTTTT

abundance: NA
d_gene: NA
v_gene: TRBV13
j_gene: TRBJ2-2
CDR3aa: CASSSGNGAAGELFF
CDR3nt: TGTGCCAGCAGCTCTGGGAACGGGGCTGCCGGGGAGCTGTTTTTT

abundance: NA
d_gene: TRBD1
v_gene: TRBV12-3/TRBV12-4
j_gene: TRBJ2-2
CDR3aa: CASSSTGASNTGELFF
CDR3nt: TGTGCCAGCAGTTCCACAGGGGCCTCGAACACCGGGGAGCTGTTTTTT